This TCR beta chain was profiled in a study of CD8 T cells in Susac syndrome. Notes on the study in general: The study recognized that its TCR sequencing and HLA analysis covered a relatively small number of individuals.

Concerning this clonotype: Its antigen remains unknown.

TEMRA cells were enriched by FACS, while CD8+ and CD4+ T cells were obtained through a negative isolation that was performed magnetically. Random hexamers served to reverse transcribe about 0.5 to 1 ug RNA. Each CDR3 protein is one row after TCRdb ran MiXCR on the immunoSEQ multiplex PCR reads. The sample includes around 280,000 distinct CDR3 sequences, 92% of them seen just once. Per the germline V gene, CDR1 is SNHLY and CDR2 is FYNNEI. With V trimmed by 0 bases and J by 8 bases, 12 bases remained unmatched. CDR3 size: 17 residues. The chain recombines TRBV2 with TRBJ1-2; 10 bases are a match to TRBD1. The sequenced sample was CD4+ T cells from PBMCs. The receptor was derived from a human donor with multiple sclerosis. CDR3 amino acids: CASSEALLTGGDFGYTF. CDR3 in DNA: TGTGCCAGCAGTGAAGCGCTCCTGACAGGGGGCGATTTCGGCTACACCTTC.